These 27 T cell receptor beta chains were all obtained from the same sample, sequenced in a study of T cells in Graves' hyperthyroidism and ophthalmopathy. Researchers took RNA transcripts and amplified the TCR beta CDR3 regions from them. Initially, a first-round RT-PCR of the TCR CDR3 employed the HTBI primer set. One entry per CDR3 protein, called by TCRdb with MiXCR from the multiplex PCR reads. The sample contains roughly 500,000 distinct CDR3 sequences, 35% to 50% of which appear only once. The sample consisted of peripheral blood or thyroid tissue (not recorded which). Source of these receptors: an adult woman with Graves' disease, either hyperthyroidism or ophthalmopathy (not recorded which).

This clonotype was counted a few times. The chain carries TRBV30 and TRBJ1-5; 8 positions match TRBD1. V was pared by 0 bases and J by 6 bases, with 10 bases of the junction left unmatched. Per germline, CDR1 GTSNPN and CDR2 SVGIG (reference sequence). The CDR3 runs to 16 residues. The chain's CDR3 is CAWSVHGQGFGQPQHF. The CDR3 DNA is TGTGCCTGGAGTGTACATGGACAGGGATTCGGTCAGCCCCAGCATTTT.

The chain joins TRBV6-6 to TRBJ1-1, with D uncertain. Germline CDR1 is MNHNY and CDR2 is SVGAGI (reference sequence). Trimming shortened V by 5 bases and J by 1 base, and 11 bases separated the two germline ends. There are 14 residues in the CDR3. CDR3: CASSEVLRNTEAFF. CDR3 coding DNA: TGTGCCAGCAGTGAAGTTTTACGGAACACTGAAGCTTTCTTT.

This clonotype was seen at least ten times. V and J are TRBV20-1 and TRBJ2-2; 7 bases agree with TRBD1. Germline-derived CDR1 and CDR2 are DFQATT and SNEGSKA (reference sequence). Unmatched junction bases numbered 16, after V lost 2 bases and J lost 1 base. This CDR3 is 19 amino acids long. The CDR3 here is CSARSRDSRASLNTGELFF. In DNA, the CDR3 is TGCAGTGCTAGATCCCGGGACAGTCGGGCATCCCTGAACACCGGGGAGCTGTTTTTT.

The table lists this clonotype with many counts. The genes are TRBV7-2 and TRBJ2-5; 7 bases agree with TRBD2. J lost 5 bases, V lost 1 base, and 7 bases had no gene match. Germline V gives CDR1 SGHTA, CDR2 FQGNSA. The CDR3 is made up of 15 amino acids. The CDR3 loop reads CASSLGTRRRETQYF. The CDR3 DNA reads as TGTGCCAGCAGCTTAGGGACTAGACGAAGGGAGACCCAGTACTTC.

The V gene is TRBV6-5, the J gene TRBJ2-3; D assignment may be TRBD1 or TRBD2 (5 bases each). The CDR3 consists of 14 residues. The V and J ends lost 5 bases and 2 bases respectively, with 11 bases between them. Germline CDR1 reads MNHEY; CDR2 reads SVGAGI. In DNA form, the CDR3 reads TGTGCCAGCAGTGAAGGGACCCACACAGATACGCAGTATTTT. Residues: CASSEGTHTDTQYF.

Many counts were recorded for this clonotype. CDR3 residues: CASRHPVRYEQYF. As DNA, the CDR3 is TGCGCCAGTAGACACCCTGTCCGTTACGAGCAGTACTTC. This rearrangement joins TRBV5-1 to TRBJ2-7; D is undetermined. V lost 8 bases and J 4 bases, leaving 16 bases between the germline ends. Per the germline V gene, CDR1 is SGHRS and CDR2 is YFSETQ. The CDR3 spans 13 residues.

The chain recombines TRBV19 with TRBJ2-7; 7 bases agree with TRBD2. J lost 6 bases, V lost 9 bases, and 14 bases had no gene match. This CDR3 contains 14 residues. Germline lookup yields CDR1 LNHDA and CDR2 SQIVND (reference sequence). The CDR3 DNA is TGTGCCAGCAGCCCGGGTTGGGCGGGGGTCGAGCAGTACTTC. It translates to CASSPGWAGVEQYF.

The CDR3 protein is CSLRNAPNTEAFF. CDR3 bases: TGCAGCTTACGGAACGCTCCGAACACTGAAGCTTTCTTT. The chain links TRBV29-1 to TRBJ1-1, with unresolved D. Between the trimmed V and J ends, which lost 8 bases and 1 base, there was a span of 14 bases. This CDR3 region has 13 residues. The germline CDR1 and CDR2 sequences are SQVTM and ANQGSEA.

The CDR3, as DNA: TGTGCCAGCAGCAGAAGAGCGGGATCGGGAGAGACCCAGTACTTC. Translation gives CASSRRAGSGETQYF. The chain uses TRBV19 and TRBJ2-5; TRBD2 matches 7 bases. The CDR3 has 15 residues. With 9 bases clipped from V and 4 bases from J, the junction kept 14 bases outside the gene matches. The germline gives CDR1 LNHDA, CDR2 SQIVND (reference sequence).

About this clonotype: At one end the junction does not follow the germline gene, possibly because of a read error. The V and J genes are TRBV4-3 and TRBJ2-1; D gene ambiguous. Germline V gene data show CDR1 as LGHNA and CDR2 as YSLEER. The CDR3 runs to 14 residues. The CDR3 region has the DNA TGCGCCAGCAGCCAAGGTGACCCCGCGGCTCCAAGGATCTTC. The encoded protein is CASSQGDPAAPRIF.

This clonotype was picked up a small number of times. The V gene is TRBV29-1, the J gene TRBJ1-2; 10 nucleotides align to TRBD1. V lost 6 bases to trimming and J lost 0 bases; unmatched junction nucleotides: 1. The germline CDR1 and CDR2 sequences are SQVTM and ANQGSEA. This CDR3 region has 13 residues. DNA of the CDR3: TGCAGCGTGGACAGGGGGTCTAACTATGGCTACACCTTC. Amino acid sequence: CSVDRGSNYGYTF.

This clonotype was seen at least ten times. The chain links TRBV2 to TRBJ1-1; TRBD1 matches at 8 bases. This CDR3 spans 15 amino acids. The V gene's germline CDR1 is SNHLY and CDR2 FYNNEI. Trimming at V came to 4 bases and at J to 1 base, leaving 5 bases not matched to a gene. The CDR3 region is CASSGRGQANTEAFF. CDR3 DNA: TGTGCCAGCAGTGGTCGGGGACAGGCGAACACTGAAGCTTTCTTT. Complete variable domain (other parts from reference TRBV2 and TRBJ1-1): EPEVTQTPSHQVTQMGQEVILRCVPISNHLYFYWYRQILGQKVEFLVSFYNNEISEKSEIFDDQFSVERPDGSNFTLKIRSTKLEDSAMYFCASSGRGQANTEAFFGQGTRLTVV.

The chain couples TRBV15 to TRBJ1-5, with TRBD1 matching over 7 bases. Germline V gene sequence: CDR1 LNHNV, CDR2 YYDKDF (reference sequence). CDR3 size: 14 residues. J lost 2 bases, V lost 8 bases, and 6 bases had no gene match. In nucleotides, the CDR3 is TGTGCCACCTCGACAGGGCCTGGCAATCAGCCCCAGCATTTT. Protein sequence: CATSTGPGNQPQHF.

This clonotype was recorded many times. The chain links TRBV19 to TRBJ1-4; 7 nucleotides agree with TRBD1. The CDR3 has 16 amino acids. J gave up 0 bases and V 6 bases, and 7 bases lay outside the gene matches. Germline V lookup: CDR1 LNHDA, CDR2 SQIVND (reference sequence). The CDR3 is CASRSGQAATNEKLFF. In DNA, the CDR3 is TGTGCCAGTAGATCAGGACAGGCGGCAACTAATGAAAAACTGTTTTTT.

The V call is TRBV7-2, the J call TRBJ1-5; D may be TRBD1 (6 bases). Germline values: CDR1 SGHTA, CDR2 FQGNSA. Trimming removed 1 base at V and 11 bases at J, with 18 bases between. The CDR3 contains 15 residues. CDR3 nucleotide sequence: TGTGCCAGCAGCTTAGGGGGGCTAGTCCAAGAGACCCAGCATTTT. It yields the protein CASSLGGLVQETQHF. The variable domain in full, completed from reference TRBV7-2 and TRBJ1-5, reads GAGVSQSPSNKVTEKGKDVELRCDPISGHTALYWYRQSLGQGLEFLIYFQGNSAPDKSGLPSDRFSAERTGGSVSTLTIQRTQQEDSAVYLCASSLGGLVQETQHFGDGTRLSIL.

V usage is TRBV5-1 and J usage is TRBJ1-1; D uncertain. CDR1 is SGHRS, CDR2 YFSETQ, per germline. This CDR3 is built from 13 residues. Trimming left V 0 bases short and J 9 bases short, with 12 bases between. CDR3 sequence reads: CASSLAPSGKAFF. The CDR3, as DNA: TGCGCCAGCAGCTTGGCCCCGTCCGGCAAAGCTTTCTTT. The full variable domain, with the rest looked up from reference TRBV5-1 and TRBJ1-1, is KAGVTQTPRYLIKTRGQQVTLSCSPISGHRSVSWYQQTPGQGLQFLFEYFSETQRNKGNFPGRFSGRQFSNSRSEMNVSTLELGDSALYLCASSLAPSGKAFFGQGTRLTVV.

This clonotype appeared once. V and J are TRBV29-1 and TRBJ2-7; 9 positions agree with TRBD1. J was trimmed by 6 bases and V by 8 bases; bases with no gene match: 8. CDR1 is SQVTM, CDR2 ANQGSEA, per germline. This CDR3 is 12 amino acids long. As DNA, the CDR3 is TGCAGCAGCTTCTCGACAGGGGGCGAGCAGTACTTC. Its translation: CSSFSTGGEQYF.

Details on this clonotype: With a much larger clone just one base away, this may be a read error. The V call is TRBV11-2, the J call TRBJ1-1; 8 nucleotides match TRBD1. This CDR3 has 15 residues. The V segment lost 8 bases and the J segment 1 base; nucleotides outside the gene matches: 9. In germline, CDR1 is SGHAT, CDR2 FQNNGV. In DNA, the CDR3 is TGTGCCAGCGGTGACAGGGGATGGGGGAACACTGAAGCTTTCTTT. It translates to CASGDRGWGNTEAFF.

The genes are TRBV29-1 and TRBJ2-5; D unclear. CDR1 is SQVTM, CDR2 ANQGSEA, per germline. This CDR3 contains 12 residues. V gave up 4 bases and J gave up 2 bases, with 8 bases separating them. CDR3 amino acids: CSVAGDQETQYF. The CDR3 DNA reads TGCAGCGTTGCTGGGGATCAAGAGACCCAGTACTTC.

This clonotype occurred many times. The genes are TRBV7-8 and TRBJ1-5, with TRBD1 matching over 10 bases. Germline V gene data show CDR1 as SGHVS and CDR2 as FQNEAQ. The V segment lost 2 bases and the J segment 2 bases; nucleotides outside the gene matches: 3. The length of the CDR3 is 16 residues. CDR3 sequence (DNA): TGTGCCAGCAGCTTACTGACAGGGGGCGGCAATCAGCCCCAGCATTTT. Translating gives CASSLLTGGGNQPQHF.

The gene calls are TRBV29-1 and TRBJ2-7; D may correspond to TRBD1 or TRBD2 (5 bases each). The CDR3 has 17 residues. Between the trimmed V and J ends, which lost 1 base and 1 base, there was a span of 20 bases. The germline gives CDR1 SQVTM, CDR2 ANQGSEA. CDR3 residues: CSVEGVGAWDASYEQYF. The CDR3 coding sequence is TGCAGCGTTGAAGGTGTAGGGGCCTGGGACGCATCCTACGAGCAGTACTTC.

V usage is TRBV24-1 and J usage is TRBJ2-2, with TRBD1 as a possible D gene (5 bases). The CDR3 sequence is 16 residues long. V dropped 3 bases and J dropped 0 bases, with 10 bases sitting between them. The germline gives CDR1 KGHDR, CDR2 SFDVKD. CDR3 residues: CATSDPRTTNTGELFF. In DNA, the CDR3 is TGTGCCACCAGTGATCCTCGGACAACGAACACCGGGGAGCTGTTTTTT.

Relative to its sample, this clonotype is medium-sized. V gene TRBV9 combines with J gene TRBJ1-1; D is unresolved. The CDR3 consists of 12 residues. The V gene's germline CDR1 is SGDLS and CDR2 YYNGEE. Trimming removed 3 bases at V and 2 bases at J, with 5 bases between. CDR3 DNA sequence: TGTGCCAGCAGCGGCTCCAACACTGAAGCTTTCTTT. Protein product: CASSGSNTEAFF.

This clonotype showed up just a few times. The CDR3 DNA reads as TGCAGTGCTAGAGTATCCGAGACCAGGAGCAATCAGCCCCAGCATTTT. Protein product: CSARVSETRSNQPQHF. J is TRBJ1-5 and V is TRBV20-1, with unresolved D. V was trimmed by 1 base and J by 1 base, leaving 14 bases between them. Germline CDR1 is DFQATT and CDR2 is SNEGSKA (reference sequence). The CDR3 is 16 residues long.

This clonotype was picked up many times. The rearrangement joins TRBV7-9 to TRBJ1-1, with D perhaps matching TRBD1 (5 bases). V was clipped by 0 bases and J by 5 bases, with 22 bases between them. The V gene's germline CDR1 is SEHNR and CDR2 FQNEAQ (reference sequence). CDR3 length: 18 amino acids. CDR3 sequence: CASSLARSAGSGRTEAFF. CDR3 sequence (DNA): TGTGCCAGCAGCTTAGCCCGCTCGGCGGGGTCGGGACGGACTGAAGCTTTCTTT.

This clonotype was seen ten or more times. The rearrangement joins TRBV7-9 to TRBJ2-5; TRBD2 is a possible D gene (6 bases). Per the germline V gene, CDR1 is SEHNR and CDR2 is FQNEAQ (reference sequence). This CDR3 comprises 14 residues. Trimming removed 5 bases from V and 1 base from J, with 11 bases in between. This CDR3 reads CASSQAGGQETQYF. The CDR3 region has the DNA TGTGCCAGCAGCCAAGCCGGGGGCCAAGAGACCCAGTACTTC.

This clonotype was seen repeatedly, ten times or more. The gene calls are TRBV19 and TRBJ1-1, with no clear D. Between the trimmed V and J ends, which lost 9 bases and 0 bases, there was a span of 17 bases. CDR1 and CDR2 (germline): LNHDA, SQIVND (reference sequence). The length of the CDR3 is 15 residues. CDR3 amino acids: CASENAVGLNTEAFF. The CDR3 coding sequence is TGTGCCAGCGAAAACGCGGTTGGGTTGAACACTGAAGCTTTCTTT.